This TCR beta chain was captured by sequencing in a study of T-cell reconstitution after alpha-beta-depleted transplantation in children. Comments on this clonotype: Its antigen is undetermined.

Regarding the study as a whole: The study traced high day-60 TCRbeta diversity in some patients to surviving recipient T cells and thymic progenitors. One year post-transplant, T-cell counts and diversity were largely derived from T cells produced anew. Reportedly, roughly two months post-transplant, alpha-beta T cells arose from several hundred expanded graft clones.

As it was prepared, the TCRbeta library received unique molecular identifiers. TCRdb reprocessed the PCR reads via MiXCR and lists one record per CDR3 protein. Here the sample spans some 180,000 distinct CDR3 sequences, roughly 6.6% being singletons. V was trimmed by 5 bases and J by 3 bases, leaving 17 bases between them. Germline CDR1 SGHVS, CDR2 FQNEAQ. This CDR3 region has 16 residues. The sequenced sample was PBMCs, obtained before TCRalphabeta/CD19-depleted stem cell transplant. This receptor was taken from a boy aged 2 to 10 with acute lymphoblastic leukemia, due to receive a stem cell transplant. The chain links TRBV7-8 to TRBJ1-5; D unclear. The CDR3 nucleotides read TGTGCCAGCAGCCCTGCCGGCACCGCTTACAATCAGCCCCAGCATTTT. Translated, it gives CASSPAGTAYNQPQHF.